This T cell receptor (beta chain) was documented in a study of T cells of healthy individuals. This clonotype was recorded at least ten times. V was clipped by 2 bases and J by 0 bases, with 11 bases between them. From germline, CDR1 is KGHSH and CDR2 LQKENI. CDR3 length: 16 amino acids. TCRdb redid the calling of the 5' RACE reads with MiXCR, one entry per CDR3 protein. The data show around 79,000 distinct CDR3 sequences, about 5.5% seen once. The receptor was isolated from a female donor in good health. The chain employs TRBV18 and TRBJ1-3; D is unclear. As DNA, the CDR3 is TGTGCCAGCTCACCAACGGCCGGATCCTCTGGAAACACCATATATTTT. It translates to CASSPTAGSSGNTIYF.